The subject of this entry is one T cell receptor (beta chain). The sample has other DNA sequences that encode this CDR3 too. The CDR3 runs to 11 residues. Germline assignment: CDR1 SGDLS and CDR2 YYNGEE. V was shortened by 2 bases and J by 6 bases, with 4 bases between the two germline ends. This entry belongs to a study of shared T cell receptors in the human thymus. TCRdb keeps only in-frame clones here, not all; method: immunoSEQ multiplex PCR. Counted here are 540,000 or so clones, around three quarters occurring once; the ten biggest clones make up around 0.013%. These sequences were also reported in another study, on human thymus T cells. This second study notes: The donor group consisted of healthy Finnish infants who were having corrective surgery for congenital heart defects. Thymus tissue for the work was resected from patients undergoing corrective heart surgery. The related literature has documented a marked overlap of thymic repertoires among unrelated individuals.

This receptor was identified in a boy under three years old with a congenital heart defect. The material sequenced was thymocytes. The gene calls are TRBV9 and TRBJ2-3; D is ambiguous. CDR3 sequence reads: CASSVGDTQYF. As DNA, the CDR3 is TGTGCCAGCAGCGTTGGCGATACGCAGTATTTT.